This T cell receptor beta chain was recovered during a study of blood T cell repertoires in COVID-19. The CDR3 extends over 17 amino acids. The V gene end was trimmed by 6 bases and the J gene end by 2 bases; junction bases not matched to a gene: 8. Per the germline V gene, CDR1 is SNHLY and CDR2 is FYNNEI. In the source study's methods: Researchers report that nucleated cell counts were estimated from reference gene primer amplification. Only in-frame clones appear in the TCRdb table, and some are missing; sequencing was by immunoSEQ multiplex PCR. For V, J and clone size, that table is used; D and trimming come from the DNA. The table records roughly 500,000 clones, about 91% of them present only once.

The chain is built from TRBV2 and TRBJ2-2; the match to TRBD2 covers 11 bases. This TCR was sampled from a man aged 18 to 29 with COVID-19, enrolled during active disease. The sequenced sample was peripheral blood. As DNA, the CDR3 is TGTGCCAGCAGCCTATCAGGACTAGCGGGCAACACCGGGGAGCTGTTTTTT. It is translated as CASSLSGLAGNTGELFF.